Given below is one T cell receptor (beta chain) in context. Its antigen is as yet unknown. The sample comes from a study of cytomegalovirus exposure and HLA in healthy donors. Trimming removed 2 bases from V and 2 bases from J, with 8 bases in between. The CDR3 is made up of 13 amino acids. The V gene's germline CDR1 is GTSNPN and CDR2 SVGIG (reference sequence). PCR employed 60 Vbeta and 13 Jbeta primers. Repertoires were generated with immunoSEQ multiplex PCR, while TCRdb's copy carries only in-frame clones and drops some. The sample yields about 170,000 clones, less than 80% seen once. Study results and caveats: Later work showed greater clonal expansion in HLA-associated TCR beta chains than in equally common others. Trimming of TCR beta V- and J-genes showed a link, identified in a later analysis, to a missense DCLRE1C variant. A later analysis associated approximately 17,000 TCR beta sequences with HLA alleles at a 0.05 false discovery rate. Overall, roughly 170 TCR beta chains were annotated as cytomegalovirus-associated.

Source material: PBMCs. This sequence joins TRBV30 and TRBJ2-3; tentative D call: TRBD1 (6 bases). This TCR was recovered from a female donor in good health and CMV-seronegative. The CDR3 region is CAWSTGITDTQYF. The DNA for the CDR3 is TGTGCCTGGAGTACAGGGATCACAGATACGCAGTATTTT. The full variable domain, its missing parts supplied by reference TRBV30 and TRBJ2-3, is SQTIHQWPATLVQPVGSPLSLECTVEGTSNPNLYWYRQAAGRGLQLLFYSVGIGQISSEVPQNLSASRPQDRQFILSSKKLLLSDSGFYLCAWSTGITDTQYFGPGTRLTVL.